This T cell receptor (beta chain) was obtained from a study of blood T cell repertoires in COVID-19. The table came from immunoSEQ multiplex PCR; TCRdb's copy has only in-frame clones and leaves some out. The sample lists over 250,000 clones, roughly 80% seen once, with approximately 5% in the top ten. The germline V and J ends were trimmed by 4 bases and 8 bases, with 13 bases remaining between them. The germline gives CDR1 SGHRS, CDR2 YFSETQ. The CDR3 consists of 13 residues. This clone was seen only a few times. This clonotype was sampled from a man aged 40-55 years who had been exposed to COVID-19. The sequencing input was PBMCs or T cells enriched from blood (not recorded which). The V call is TRBV5-1, the J call TRBJ2-1; a possible D gene is TRBD2 (6 bases). CDR3 DNA: TGCGCCAGCAGCCATACTAGCAGGCATGAGCAGTTCTTC. Its translation: CASSHTSRHEQFF.